This T cell receptor (beta chain) was sequenced during a study of blood T cell repertoires in COVID-19. V lost 0 bases, J lost 6 bases, and 6 bases stayed unmatched. The germline V gene encodes CDR1 SGHTA and CDR2 FQGNSA. The length of the CDR3 is 15 residues. Sequenced by immunoSEQ multiplex PCR; TCRdb stores in-frame clones only, minus some. The sample carries about 180,000 clones, roughly 81% recorded once. This receptor was identified in a woman of 80 years or more with COVID-19, enrolled during active disease. V usage is TRBV7-2 and J usage is TRBJ2-7, with 9 positions matching TRBD1. Sequencing was performed on peripheral blood. CDR3 sequence (DNA): TGTGCCAGCAGCTTAGCACCCGGGACAGGGATCGAGCAGTACTTC. Encoded protein: CASSLAPGTGIEQYF.